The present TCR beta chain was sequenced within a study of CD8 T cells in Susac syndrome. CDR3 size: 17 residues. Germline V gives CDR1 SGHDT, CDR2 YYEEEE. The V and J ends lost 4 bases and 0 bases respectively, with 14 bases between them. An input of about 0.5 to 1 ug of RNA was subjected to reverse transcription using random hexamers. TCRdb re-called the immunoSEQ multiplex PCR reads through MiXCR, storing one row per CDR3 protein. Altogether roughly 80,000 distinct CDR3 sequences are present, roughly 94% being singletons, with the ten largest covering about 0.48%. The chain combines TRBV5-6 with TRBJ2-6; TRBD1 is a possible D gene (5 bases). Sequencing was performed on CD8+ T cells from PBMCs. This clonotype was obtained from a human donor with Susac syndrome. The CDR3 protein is CASSLDSEPSGANVLTF. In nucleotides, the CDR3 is TGTGCCAGCAGCCTCGACAGTGAACCCTCTGGGGCCAACGTCCTGACTTTC.